The T cell receptor beta chain under discussion was sequenced for a study of early stage breast cancer tumors. This clone is labeled as medium-sized. CDR1 and CDR2 from the germline V gene are LNHDA and SQIVND (reference sequence). V lost 8 bases to trimming and J lost 6 bases, with 15 bases between them. The CDR3 is 13 residues long. Each sample had two DNA replicates, about 0.47 ug blood or roughly 1.4 ug tissue. TCRdb's table, derived via immunoSEQ multiplex PCR, lists solely in-frame clones and lacks some. The sample consists of about 31,000 clones, around 75% of them appearing once. Sequenced: breast tumor tissue. The TCR comes from a person aged 30-39 years with breast cancer. The V call is TRBV19, the J call TRBJ2-3; the D gene is possibly TRBD2 (5 bases). CDR3 sequence: CASRGQNGDTQYF. The CDR3 DNA follows: TGTGCCAGTCGGGGTCAAAACGGGGATACGCAGTATTTT.